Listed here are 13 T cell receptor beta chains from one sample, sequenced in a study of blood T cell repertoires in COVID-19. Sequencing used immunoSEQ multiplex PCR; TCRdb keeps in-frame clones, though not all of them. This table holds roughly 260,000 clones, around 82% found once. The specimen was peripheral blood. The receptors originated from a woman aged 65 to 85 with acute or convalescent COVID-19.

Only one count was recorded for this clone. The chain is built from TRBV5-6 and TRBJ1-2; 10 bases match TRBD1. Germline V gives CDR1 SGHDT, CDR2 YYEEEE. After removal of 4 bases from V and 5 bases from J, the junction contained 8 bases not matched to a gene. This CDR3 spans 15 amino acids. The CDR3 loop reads CASSLTGTGVYGYTF. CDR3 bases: TGTGCCAGCAGCCTGACCGGGACAGGGGTGTATGGCTACACCTTC.

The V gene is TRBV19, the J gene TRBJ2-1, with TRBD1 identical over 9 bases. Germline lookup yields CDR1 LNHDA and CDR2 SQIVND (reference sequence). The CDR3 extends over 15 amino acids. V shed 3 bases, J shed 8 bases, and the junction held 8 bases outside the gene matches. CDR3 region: CASSIPGTGRHEQFF. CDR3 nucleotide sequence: TGTGCCAGTAGTATTCCCGGGACAGGGAGGCATGAGCAGTTCTTC.

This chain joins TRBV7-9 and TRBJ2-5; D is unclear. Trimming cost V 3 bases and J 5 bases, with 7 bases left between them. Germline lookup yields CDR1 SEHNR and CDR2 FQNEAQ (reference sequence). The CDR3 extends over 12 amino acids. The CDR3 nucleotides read TGTGCCAGCAGCTTGAACAGTGAGACCCAGTACTTC. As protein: CASSLNSETQYF. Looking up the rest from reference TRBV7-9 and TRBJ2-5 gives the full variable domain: DTGVSQNPRHKITKRGQNVTFRCDPISEHNRLYWYRQTLGQGPEFLTYFQNEAQLEKSRLLSDRFSAERPKGSFSTLEIQRTEQGDSAMYLCASSLNSETQYFGPGTRLLVL.

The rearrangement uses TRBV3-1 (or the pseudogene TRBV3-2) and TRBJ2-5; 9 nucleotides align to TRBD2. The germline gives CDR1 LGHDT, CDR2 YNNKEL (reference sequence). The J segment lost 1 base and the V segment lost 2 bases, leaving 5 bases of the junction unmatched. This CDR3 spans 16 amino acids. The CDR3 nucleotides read TGTGCCAGCAGCCAAAGGGGACTAGCTACCCAAGAGACCCAGTACTTC. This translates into CASSQRGLATQETQYF.

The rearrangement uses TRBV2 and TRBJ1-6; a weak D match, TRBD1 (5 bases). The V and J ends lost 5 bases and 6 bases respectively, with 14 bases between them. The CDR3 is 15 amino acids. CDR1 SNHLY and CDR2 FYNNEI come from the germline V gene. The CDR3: CASSRQSRANSPLHF. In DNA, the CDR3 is TGTGCCAGCAGTAGACAGAGTCGGGCTAATTCACCCCTCCACTTT.

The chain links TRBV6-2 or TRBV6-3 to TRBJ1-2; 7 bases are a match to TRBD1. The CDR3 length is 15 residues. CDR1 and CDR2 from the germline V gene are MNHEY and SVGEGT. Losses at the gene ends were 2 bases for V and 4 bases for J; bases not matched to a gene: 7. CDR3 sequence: CASSYGAGGSYGYTF. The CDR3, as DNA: TGTGCCAGCAGTTACGGCGCAGGGGGGAGCTATGGCTACACCTTC.

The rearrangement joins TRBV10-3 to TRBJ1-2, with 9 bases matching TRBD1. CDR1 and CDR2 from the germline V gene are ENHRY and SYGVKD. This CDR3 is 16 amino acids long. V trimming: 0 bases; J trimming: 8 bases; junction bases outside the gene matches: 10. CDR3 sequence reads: CAISESAGQGRSGYTF. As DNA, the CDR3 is TGTGCCATCAGTGAGTCGGCTGGACAGGGGAGAAGCGGCTACACCTTC.

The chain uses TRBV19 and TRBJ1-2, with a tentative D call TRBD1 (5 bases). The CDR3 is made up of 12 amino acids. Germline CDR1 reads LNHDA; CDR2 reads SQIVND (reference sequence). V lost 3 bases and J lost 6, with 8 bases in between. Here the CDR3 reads CASSMLGDGYTF. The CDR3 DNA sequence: TGTGCCAGTAGTATGCTAGGGGATGGCTACACCTTC.

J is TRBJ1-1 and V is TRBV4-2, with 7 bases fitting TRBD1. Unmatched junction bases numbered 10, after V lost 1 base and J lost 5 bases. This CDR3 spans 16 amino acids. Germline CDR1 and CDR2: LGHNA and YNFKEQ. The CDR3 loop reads CASSQVLRGRGTEAFF. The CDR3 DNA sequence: TGTGCCAGCAGCCAAGTTTTAAGGGGGCGAGGGACTGAAGCTTTCTTT.

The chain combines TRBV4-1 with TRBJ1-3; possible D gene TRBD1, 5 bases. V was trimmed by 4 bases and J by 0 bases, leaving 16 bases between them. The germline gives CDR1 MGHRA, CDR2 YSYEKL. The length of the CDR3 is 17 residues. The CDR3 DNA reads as TGCGCCAGCAGCCTCAGCCGGGACGGGGGCTCTGGAAACACCATATATTTT. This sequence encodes CASSLSRDGGSGNTIYF.

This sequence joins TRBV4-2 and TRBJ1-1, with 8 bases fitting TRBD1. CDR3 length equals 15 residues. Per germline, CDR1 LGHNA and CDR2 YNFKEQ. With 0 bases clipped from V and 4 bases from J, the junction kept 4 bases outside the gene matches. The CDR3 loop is CASSQDPGQGTEAFF. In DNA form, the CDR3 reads TGTGCCAGCAGCCAAGATCCCGGACAGGGCACTGAAGCTTTCTTT.

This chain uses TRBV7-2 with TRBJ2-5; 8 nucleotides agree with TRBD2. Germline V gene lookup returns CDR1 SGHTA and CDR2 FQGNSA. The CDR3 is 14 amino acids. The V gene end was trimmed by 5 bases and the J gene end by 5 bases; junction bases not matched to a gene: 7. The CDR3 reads CASSRRRGAETQYF. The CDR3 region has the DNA TGTGCCAGCAGCCGCCGGCGGGGGGCTGAGACCCAGTACTTC.

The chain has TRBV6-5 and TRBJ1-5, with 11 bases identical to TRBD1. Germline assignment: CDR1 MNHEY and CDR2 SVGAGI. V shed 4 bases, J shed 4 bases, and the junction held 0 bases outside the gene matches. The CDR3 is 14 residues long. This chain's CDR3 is CASSWDRGNQPQHF. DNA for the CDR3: TGTGCCAGCAGTTGGGACAGGGGGAATCAGCCCCAGCATTTT.